Listed below are T cell receptor beta chains from one sample, sequenced in a study of T cell changes during pregnancy in multiple sclerosis. TCRdb's copy holds only in-frame clones and misses some; the assay was immunoSEQ multiplex PCR. The data hold about 83,000 clones, with 90% to 95% observed a single time. The sample in question was peripheral blood, obtained in the second trimester of pregnancy. The receptors here all came from a female donor with multiple sclerosis, enrolled in a pregnancy study. CDR3s include the opening cysteine and the closing phenylalanine or tryptophan. The D gene is left open where the match is weak. Rows give clone size only sometimes, using once, few, many, or a class for an expanded clone.

v_call: TRBV28; j_call: TRBJ2-7; d_call: TRBD1; clone_size: .; cdr3_nt: TGTGCCAGCAGTTTAATCTCCAAAAGAAGGACAGGGGGCTACGAGCAGTACTTC; cdr3_aa: CASSLISKRRTGGYEQYF
v_call: TRBV19; j_call: TRBJ1-1; d_call: TRBD1; clone_size: .; cdr3_nt: TGTGCCAGTAGTATAGGGTCCGGGGCAGGGGGCACTGAAGCTTTCTTT; cdr3_aa: CASSIGSGAGGTEAFF
v_call: TRBV7-7; j_call: TRBJ1-2; d_call: TRBD1; clone_size: .; cdr3_nt: TGTGCCAGCAGCTTAGGGACAGGGACTTGGGGCTACACCTTC; cdr3_aa: CASSLGTGTWGYTF
v_call: TRBV5-6; j_call: TRBJ2-6; d_call: .; clone_size: .; cdr3_nt: TGTGCCAGCAGCAGGAAACAGGGATCCGGGGCCAACGTCCTGACTTTC; cdr3_aa: CASSRKQGSGANVLTF
v_call: TRBV13; j_call: TRBJ2-1; d_call: .; clone_size: .; cdr3_nt: TGTGCCAGCAGCTTAGGGGCGCGGGAACGGCAGTTCTTC; cdr3_aa: CASSLGARERQFF
v_call: TRBV5-1; j_call: TRBJ2-1; d_call: TRBD2; clone_size: .; cdr3_nt: TGCGCCAGCAGCTTACCTAGCGGGAGTAGTTTCGATGAGCAGTTCTTC; cdr3_aa: CASSLPSGSSFDEQFF
v_call: TRBV2; j_call: TRBJ2-1; d_call: TRBD2; clone_size: .; cdr3_nt: TGTGCCAGCACTGGGACTAGCGGGAGAAGTGAGCAGTTCTTC; cdr3_aa: CASTGTSGRSEQFF
v_call: TRBV9; j_call: TRBJ2-7; d_call: TRBD2; clone_size: .; cdr3_nt: TGTGCCAGCAGCGTTAGCGGGGGGACCTACGAGCAGTACTTC; cdr3_aa: CASSVSGGTYEQYF
v_call: TRBV6-1; j_call: TRBJ1-1; d_call: TRBD1; clone_size: .; cdr3_nt: TGTGCCAGCAGTGAACCCTTAGACAGGGGGCGCGTGCCTGAAGCTTTCTTT; cdr3_aa: CASSEPLDRGRVPEAFF
v_call: TRBV19; j_call: TRBJ2-4; d_call: TRBD2; clone_size: .; cdr3_nt: TGTGCCAACCGCGGAGAATCGGGGGGCAAAAACATTCAGTACTTC; cdr3_aa: CANRGESGGKNIQYF
v_call: TRBV25-1; j_call: TRBJ2-7; d_call: TRBD1; clone_size: .; cdr3_nt: TGTGCCAGCAGTGAATCTAAGGGGGCTCGCGAGCAGTACTTC; cdr3_aa: CASSESKGAREQYF
v_call: TRBV5-1; j_call: TRBJ2-1; d_call: TRBD1; clone_size: few; cdr3_nt: TGCGCCAGCAGCTTGCTTCCGGGACAGCCTAATGAGCAGTTCTTC; cdr3_aa: CASSLLPGQPNEQFF
v_call: TRBV5-4; j_call: TRBJ2-5; d_call: TRBD2; clone_size: .; cdr3_nt: TGTGCCAGCAGCTTGGCGACTAGCGGGAGTCAGACCCAGTACTTC; cdr3_aa: CASSLATSGSQTQYF
v_call: TRBV4-3; j_call: TRBJ1-5; d_call: .; clone_size: once; cdr3_nt: TGCGCCAGCAGCCAAGAACTTCTGCAGCCCCAGCATTTT; cdr3_aa: CASSQELLQPQHF
v_call: TRBV19; j_call: TRBJ1-3; d_call: .; clone_size: once; cdr3_nt: TGTGCCAGTAGTGCTCGGACAGTGCGGGGAAACACCATATATTTT; cdr3_aa: CASSARTVRGNTIYF
v_call: TRBV5-4; j_call: TRBJ2-7; d_call: TRBD2; clone_size: .; cdr3_nt: TGTGCCAGCAGCCGAATAGGACTAGTCGAGGAGCAGTACTTC; cdr3_aa: CASSRIGLVEEQYF
v_call: TRBV10-2; j_call: TRBJ2-7; d_call: .; clone_size: .; cdr3_nt: TGCGCCAGTGGGTTCGGAGCCTACGAGCAGTACTTC; cdr3_aa: CASGFGAYEQYF
v_call: TRBV4-1; j_call: TRBJ2-3; d_call: .; clone_size: .; cdr3_nt: TGCGCCAGCAGCCAAGTAGCAGATACGCAGTATTTT; cdr3_aa: CASSQVADTQYF
v_call: TRBV5-1; j_call: TRBJ2-1; d_call: .; clone_size: .; cdr3_nt: TGCGCCAGCAGCTTAGGACAGTCAGCATACAATGAGCAGTTCTTC; cdr3_aa: CASSLGQSAYNEQFF
v_call: TRBV7-3; j_call: TRBJ1-1; d_call: TRBD1; clone_size: .; cdr3_nt: TGTGCCAGCAGCTGGGACAGGGGATTCGAAGCTTTCTTT; cdr3_aa: CASSWDRGFEAFF
v_call: TRBV5-1; j_call: TRBJ1-2; d_call: .; clone_size: once; cdr3_nt: TGCGCCAGCAGCTTGGCCGGTCCTCCTACTAACTATGGCTACACCTTC; cdr3_aa: CASSLAGPPTNYGYTF
v_call: TRBV9; j_call: TRBJ2-3; d_call: .; clone_size: .; cdr3_nt: TGTGCCAGCAGCGTAGGGGGAGTTGCAGATACGCAGTATTTT; cdr3_aa: CASSVGGVADTQYF
v_call: TRBV6-5; j_call: TRBJ2-7; d_call: TRBD1; clone_size: .; cdr3_nt: TGTGCCAGCAGATATCGGGACAGCTCCTACGAGCAGTACTTC; cdr3_aa: CASRYRDSSYEQYF
v_call: TRBV19; j_call: TRBJ1-1; d_call: .; clone_size: .; cdr3_nt: TGTGCCAGTAGTAGAGGGAGGTACAGTGGTGAAGCTTTCTTT; cdr3_aa: CASSRGRYSGEAFF
v_call: TRBV28; j_call: TRBJ1-5; d_call: TRBD1; clone_size: .; cdr3_nt: TGTGCCAGCGGCCCCCTCATCCAGGGGGCACGTCAGCCCCAGCATTTT; cdr3_aa: CASGPLIQGARQPQHF
v_call: TRBV27; j_call: TRBJ2-2; d_call: TRBD1; clone_size: .; cdr3_nt: TGTGCCAGCAGTTTATCAGGGACAGCGGCCGGGGAGCTGTTTTTT; cdr3_aa: CASSLSGTAAGELFF
v_call: TRBV25-1; j_call: TRBJ2-2; d_call: .; clone_size: .; cdr3_nt: TGTGCCAGCAGTAAGGCACCTACAGGGTACACCGGGGAGCTGTTTTTT; cdr3_aa: CASSKAPTGYTGELFF
v_call: TRBV27; j_call: TRBJ2-1; d_call: TRBD2; clone_size: .; cdr3_nt: TGTGCCAGCAGTTTTGTAGCGGGGTATGAGCAGTTCTTC; cdr3_aa: CASSFVAGYEQFF
v_call: TRBV21-1; j_call: TRBJ2-1; d_call: .; clone_size: .; cdr3_nt: TGTGCCTGCGGCACCACAGGGGATCGTGAGCAGTTCTTC; cdr3_aa: CACGTTGDREQFF
v_call: TRBV30; j_call: TRBJ1-1; d_call: .; clone_size: .; cdr3_nt: TGTGCCTGGAGTGTAAAGGGGCTGGGACTGGAAGCTTTCTTT; cdr3_aa: CAWSVKGLGLEAFF
v_call: TRBV4-1; j_call: TRBJ2-7; d_call: .; clone_size: .; cdr3_nt: TGCGCCAGCAGCCAAGCTGGTAGATCCTACGAGCAGTACTTC; cdr3_aa: CASSQAGRSYEQYF
v_call: TRBV19; j_call: TRBJ2-1; d_call: TRBD1; clone_size: .; cdr3_nt: TGTGCCAGTAGCAGCACAGGGGGATACTACAATGAGCAGTTCTTC; cdr3_aa: CASSSTGGYYNEQFF
v_call: TRBV5-6; j_call: TRBJ2-7; d_call: .; clone_size: .; cdr3_nt: TGTGCCAGCAGCTTGGGGAGCTCCTACGAGCAGTACTTC; cdr3_aa: CASSLGSSYEQYF